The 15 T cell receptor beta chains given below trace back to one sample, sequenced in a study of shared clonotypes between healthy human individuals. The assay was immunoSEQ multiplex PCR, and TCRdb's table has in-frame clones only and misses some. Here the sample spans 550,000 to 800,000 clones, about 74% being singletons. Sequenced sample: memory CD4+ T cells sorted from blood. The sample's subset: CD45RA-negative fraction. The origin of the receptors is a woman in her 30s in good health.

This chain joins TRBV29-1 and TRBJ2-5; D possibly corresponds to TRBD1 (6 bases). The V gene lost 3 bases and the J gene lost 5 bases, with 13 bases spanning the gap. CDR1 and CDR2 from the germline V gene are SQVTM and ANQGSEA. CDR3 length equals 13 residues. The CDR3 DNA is TGCAGCGTTGATTTGGGGGCAGGGGAGACCCAGTACTTC. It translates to CSVDLGAGETQYF.

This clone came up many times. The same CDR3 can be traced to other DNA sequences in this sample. The CDR3 DNA is TGTGCCAGCAGTGAATTGGGTTATGGCTACACCTTC. It yields the protein CASSELGYGYTF. The chain uses TRBV25-1 and TRBJ1-2, with D hard to call. The germline V gene encodes CDR1 MGHDK and CDR2 SYGVNS. V was shortened by 1 base and J by 5 bases, with 5 bases between the two germline ends. The CDR3 totals 12 residues.

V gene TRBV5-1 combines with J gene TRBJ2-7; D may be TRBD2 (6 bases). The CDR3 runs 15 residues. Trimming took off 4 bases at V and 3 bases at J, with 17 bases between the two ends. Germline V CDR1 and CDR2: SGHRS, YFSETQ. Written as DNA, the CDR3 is TGCGCCAGCAGCCCGGAGGGCAAGACGGGCTACGAGCAGTACTTC. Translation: CASSPEGKTGYEQYF.

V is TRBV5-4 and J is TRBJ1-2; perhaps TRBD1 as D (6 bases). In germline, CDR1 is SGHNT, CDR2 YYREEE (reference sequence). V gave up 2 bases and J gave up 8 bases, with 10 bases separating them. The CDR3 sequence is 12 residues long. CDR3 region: CASSFNRDGYTF. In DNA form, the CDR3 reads TGTGCCAGCAGCTTCAACAGGGACGGCTACACCTTC.

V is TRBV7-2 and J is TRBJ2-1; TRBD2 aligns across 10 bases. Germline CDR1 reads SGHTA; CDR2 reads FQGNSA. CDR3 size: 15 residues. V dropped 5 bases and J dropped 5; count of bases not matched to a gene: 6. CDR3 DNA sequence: TGTGCCAGCAGCGCGAGCGGGGGGGGGCACAATGAGCAGTTCTTC. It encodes CASSASGGGHNEQFF.

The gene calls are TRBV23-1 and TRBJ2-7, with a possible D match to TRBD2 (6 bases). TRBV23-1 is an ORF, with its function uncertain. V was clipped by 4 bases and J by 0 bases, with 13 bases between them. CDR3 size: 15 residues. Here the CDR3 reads CASSRRASDSYEQYF. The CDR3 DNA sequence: TGCGCCAGCAGTCGTCGGGCTAGCGACTCCTACGAGCAGTACTTC.

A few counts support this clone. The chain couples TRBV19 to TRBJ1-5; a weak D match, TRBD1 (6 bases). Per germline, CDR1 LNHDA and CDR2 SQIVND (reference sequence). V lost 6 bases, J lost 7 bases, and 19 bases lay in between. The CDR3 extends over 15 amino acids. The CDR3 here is CASRFRGASSQPQHF. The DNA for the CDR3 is TGTGCCAGTAGGTTCCGGGGGGCGTCAAGCCAGCCCCAGCATTTT. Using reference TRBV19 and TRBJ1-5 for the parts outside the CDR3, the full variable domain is DGGITQSPKYLFRKEGQNVTLSCEQNLNHDAMYWYRQDPGQGLRLIYYSQIVNDFQKGDIAEGYSVSREKKESFPLTVTSAQKNPTAFYLCASRFRGASSQPQHFGDGTRLSIL.

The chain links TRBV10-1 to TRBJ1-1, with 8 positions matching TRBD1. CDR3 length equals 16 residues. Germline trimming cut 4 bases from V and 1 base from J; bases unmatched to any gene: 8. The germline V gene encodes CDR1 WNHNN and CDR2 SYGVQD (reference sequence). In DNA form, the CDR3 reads TGCGCCAGCAGTGGTGCAGGGGGCGTTCGGAACACTGAAGCTTTCTTT. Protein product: CASSGAGGVRNTEAFF.

This CDR3 is CASKRGGLGNEQFF. In DNA, the CDR3 is TGCGCCAGCAAGAGAGGGGGCTTGGGGAATGAGCAGTTCTTC. The chain recombines TRBV10-2 with TRBJ2-1, with TRBD1 matching 7 bases. Germline trimming cut 7 bases from V and 7 bases from J; bases unmatched to any gene: 10. The CDR3 has 14 amino acids. Germline V lookup: CDR1 WSHSY, CDR2 SAAADI.

In DNA form, the CDR3 reads TGTGCCTGGAGCCCAGGGTGGGCGGGGACTCAAAGCTACGAGCAGTACTTC. It codes for CAWSPGWAGTQSYEQYF. The chain employs TRBV30 and TRBJ2-7; D is perhaps TRBD2 (6 bases). CDR3 length: 17 residues. The V and J ends lost 3 bases and 3 bases respectively, with 24 bases between them. CDR1 is GTSNPN and CDR2 is SVGIG in the germline V gene (reference sequence).

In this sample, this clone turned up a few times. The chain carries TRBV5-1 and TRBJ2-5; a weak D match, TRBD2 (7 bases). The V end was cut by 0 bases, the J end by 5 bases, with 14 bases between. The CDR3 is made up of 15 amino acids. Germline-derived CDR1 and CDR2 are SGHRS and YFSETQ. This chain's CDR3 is CASSLEMGGGETQYF. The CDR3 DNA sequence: TGCGCCAGCAGCTTGGAGATGGGCGGGGGCGAGACCCAGTACTTC.

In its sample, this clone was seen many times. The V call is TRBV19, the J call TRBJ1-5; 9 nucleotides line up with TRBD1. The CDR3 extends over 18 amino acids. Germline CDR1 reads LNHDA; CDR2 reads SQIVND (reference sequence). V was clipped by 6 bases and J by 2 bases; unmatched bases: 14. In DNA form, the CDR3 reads TGTGCCAGTAGCGTACCGGGACAGGGCGTCGGCGGCAATCAGCCCCAGCATTTT. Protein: CASSVPGQGVGGNQPQHF.

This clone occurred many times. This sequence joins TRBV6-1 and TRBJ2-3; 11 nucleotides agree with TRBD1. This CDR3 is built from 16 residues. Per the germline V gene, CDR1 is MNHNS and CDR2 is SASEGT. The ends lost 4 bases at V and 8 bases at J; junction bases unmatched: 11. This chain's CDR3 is CASSGPGTGGGTTQYF. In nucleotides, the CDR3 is TGTGCCAGCAGTGGTCCCGGGACAGGGGGAGGGACTACGCAGTATTTT.

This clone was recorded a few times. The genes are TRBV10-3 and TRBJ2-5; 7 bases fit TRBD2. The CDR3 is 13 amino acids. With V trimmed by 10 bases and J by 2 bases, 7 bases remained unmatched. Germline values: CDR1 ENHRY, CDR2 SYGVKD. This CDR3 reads CATSGMGQETQYF. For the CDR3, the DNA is TGTGCCACGAGCGGGATGGGACAAGAGACCCAGTACTTC.

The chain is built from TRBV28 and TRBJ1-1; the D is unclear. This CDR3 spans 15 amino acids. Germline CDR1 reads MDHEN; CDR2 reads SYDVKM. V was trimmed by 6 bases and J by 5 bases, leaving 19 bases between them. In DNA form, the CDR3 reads TGTGCCAGCAGCCCACCACAAGACGGATTGACTGAAGCTTTCTTT. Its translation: CASSPPQDGLTEAFF.